This T cell receptor (beta chain) originates from a study of T cells in Graves' hyperthyroidism and ophthalmopathy. Researchers took RNA transcripts and amplified the TCR beta CDR3 regions from them. An initial round of RT-PCR targeting the TCR CDR3 relied on the HTBI primer set. TCRdb itself ran the multiplex PCR reads through MiXCR, one entry per CDR3 protein. The sample lists under 450,000 distinct CDR3 sequences, about a sixth occurring once. Hyperthyroidism had been newly diagnosed in patients aged 18 to 65, and its duration was under 2 months. Sequencing was carried out using blood. This receptor was obtained from a woman under 30 with Graves' hyperthyroidism.

The CDR3 here is CASSPVGAPQFF. The CDR3 DNA reads TGTGCCAGCTCACCAGTGGGAGCCCCGCAGTTCTTC. The rearrangement joins TRBV18 to TRBJ2-1; possibly TRBD2 for D (5 bases). Germline CDR1 and CDR2: KGHSH and LQKENI. V gave up 2 bases and J gave up 12 bases, with 11 bases separating them. The CDR3 is 12 amino acids.